A single sample is the source of the 27 T cell receptor beta chains below, sequenced in a study of control samples from healthy donors and cancer patients. Sequencing was performed with immunoSEQ multiplex PCR; in TCRdb, only in-frame clones are kept and a portion is missing. The table includes 110,000 to 150,000 clones, roughly 94% detected once. Sequenced: blood. These receptors all come from a man between 35 and 55 years old in good health.

The chain joins TRBV11-3 to TRBJ1-1, with TRBD1 matching over 11 bases. This CDR3 is built from 16 residues. In germline, CDR1 is SGHNT, CDR2 YENEEA. V shed 1 base, J shed 10 bases, and the junction held 11 bases outside the gene matches. This CDR3 is CASSLVGPGQGGIAFF. The CDR3 bases are TGTGCCAGCAGCTTAGTCGGACCGGGACAGGGGGGTATAGCTTTCTTT.

In DNA form, the CDR3 reads TGCGCCAGCAGCGGCGGGACAGGAGTTCTCTCTGGGGCCAACGTCCTGACTTTC. Encoded protein: CASSGGTGVLSGANVLTF. The genes are TRBV5-1 and TRBJ2-6, with TRBD1 matching 8 bases. The CDR3 length is 18 residues. V lost 4 bases to trimming and J lost 0 bases; unmatched junction nucleotides: 9. Germline V gene data show CDR1 as SGHRS and CDR2 as YFSETQ.

The V call is TRBV28, the J call TRBJ1-3; D is perhaps TRBD1 (6 bases). V lost 5 bases, J lost 1 base, and 12 bases lay in between. Germline V gene sequence: CDR1 MDHEN, CDR2 SYDVKM. This CDR3 has 15 amino acids. CDR3 residues: CASSPGDTSGNTIYF. CDR3 bases: TGTGCCAGCAGTCCAGGGGACACATCTGGAAACACCATATATTTT.

The chain's CDR3 is CASSQGASRTSGASTDTQYF. The CDR3 DNA is TGTGCCAGCAGCCAAGGGGCGTCTCGGACTAGCGGGGCTAGCACAGATACGCAGTATTTT. The chain recombines TRBV3-1 (or the pseudogene TRBV3-2) with TRBJ2-3; 12 positions agree with TRBD2. CDR1 is LGHDT and CDR2 is YNNKEL in the germline V gene (reference sequence). The junction had 11 bases not matched to a gene; V was cut back by 1 base and J by 0 bases. The CDR3 sequence is 20 residues long.

Comment on this clone: The identical CDR3 is also encoded by other nucleotide sequences in the sample. The rearrangement uses TRBV7-3 and TRBJ2-3; 10 bases are shared with TRBD1. Per germline, CDR1 SGHTA and CDR2 FQGTGA. V dropped 5 bases and J dropped 3; count of bases not matched to a gene: 2. This CDR3 comprises 14 residues. The chain's CDR3 is CASSRTGGTDTQYF. For the CDR3, the DNA is TGTGCCAGCAGCAGGACAGGGGGGACAGATACGCAGTATTTT.

J is TRBJ2-7 and V is TRBV5-1, with D perhaps being TRBD1 or TRBD2 (5 bases each). CDR1 and CDR2 (germline): SGHRS, YFSETQ. CDR3 length equals 18 residues. Trimming removed 0 bases from V and 2 bases from J, with 21 bases in between. Written as DNA, the CDR3 is TGCGCCAGCAGCTTGGGGATTGTTATTCAGGGACCACCCTACGAGCAGTACTTC. It translates to CASSLGIVIQGPPYEQYF.

The CDR3 loop is CASSVEGGRTGELFF. CDR3 sequence (DNA): TGTGCCAGCAGCGTAGAGGGAGGGAGAACCGGGGAGCTGTTTTTT. The rearrangement uses TRBV9 and TRBJ2-2; TRBD2 agrees at 7 bases. The CDR3 covers 15 residues. Germline CDR1 is SGDLS and CDR2 is YYNGEE. The V gene end was trimmed by 0 bases and the J gene end by 5 bases; junction bases not matched to a gene: 4.

The rearrangement links TRBV10-3 to TRBJ1-1; weak D call: TRBD1 (5 bases). This CDR3 is built from 15 residues. With 6 bases removed from V and 6 bases from J, the gap between germline ends came to 20 bases. The germline CDR1 and CDR2 sequences are ENHRY and SYGVKD. The CDR3 nucleotides are TGTGCCATCAGCGCGGACATCTCACTCGGCCCTGAAGCTTTCTTT. Protein: CAISADISLGPEAFF.

This clone showed up just once. V is TRBV2 and J is TRBJ2-7; D gene unclear. The V end lost 6 bases, the J end lost 3 bases, and 6 bases lay between the germline ends. Germline V gene lookup returns CDR1 SNHLY and CDR2 FYNNEI. The CDR3 sequence is 11 residues long. The CDR3 sequence: CASRADYEQYF. CDR3 nucleotide sequence: TGTGCCAGCAGGGCCGACTACGAGCAGTACTTC.

The chain has TRBV7-6 and TRBJ2-5, with 10 bases matching TRBD1. V shed 5 bases and J 5 bases; nucleotides not matched to a gene: 8. Germline loops: CDR1 SGHVS, CDR2 FNYEAQ. The CDR3 has 15 amino acids. The CDR3 nucleotides are TGTGCCAGCAGCCTAGGGACAGGGGTATTGGAGACCCAGTACTTC. Translation gives CASSLGTGVLETQYF.

The rearrangement uses TRBV28 and TRBJ2-7, with 7 bases identical to TRBD1. The germline V gene has CDR1 MDHEN and CDR2 SYDVKM. The CDR3 loop spans 16 amino acids. The V segment lost 5 bases and the J segment 2 bases; nucleotides outside the gene matches: 12. CDR3 sequence: CASSRLRDSQAYEQYF. The CDR3 nucleotides read TGTGCCAGCAGTCGACTCCGGGACAGCCAAGCCTACGAGCAGTACTTC.

V gene TRBV13 combines with J gene TRBJ1-6, with TRBD1 matching 8 bases. V trimming: 5 bases; J trimming: 7 bases; junction bases outside the gene matches: 4. This CDR3 is 14 amino acids long. Germline CDR1 and CDR2: PRHDT and FYEKMQ (reference sequence). CDR3 DNA sequence: TGTGCCAGCAGCCTCGGACAGGGCAATTCACCCCTCCACTTT. Translation gives CASSLGQGNSPLHF.

This sequence joins TRBV28 and TRBJ2-1; 7 bases agree with TRBD1. Germline CDR1 MDHEN, CDR2 SYDVKM. The CDR3 is made up of 13 amino acids. V shed 2 bases, J shed 15 bases, and the junction held 10 bases outside the gene matches. The DNA for the CDR3 is TGTGCCAGCAGTTTAGGGGACAGCGTGGGTTGGTTCTTC. Protein product: CASSLGDSVGWFF.

The chain joins TRBV5-6 to TRBJ1-6; TRBD1 might be the D (5 bases). Germline values: CDR1 SGHDT, CDR2 YYEEEE. CDR3 length: 17 residues. V was clipped by 1 base and J by 7 bases, with 18 bases between them. The CDR3 DNA sequence: TGTGCCAGCAGCTTGACGACAGAATTAGGCTGGAATTCACCCCTCCACTTT. Amino acids: CASSLTTELGWNSPLHF. The variable domain in full, completed from reference TRBV5-6 and TRBJ1-6, reads DAGVTQSPTHLIKTRGQQVTLRCSPKSGHDTVSWYQQALGQGPQFIFQYYEEEERQRGNFPDRFSGHQFPNYSSELNVNALLLGDSALYLCASSLTTELGWNSPLHFGNGTRLTVT.

The chain joins TRBV6-1 to TRBJ1-1; D unclear. CDR3 length: 15 residues. The ends were cut back, 2 bases at V and 5 bases at J, with 15 bases in the middle. Per the germline V gene, CDR1 is MNHNS and CDR2 is SASEGT. The CDR3 DNA follows: TGTGCCAGCAGTGAAACGGTTACGATAGGTACTGAAGCTTTCTTT. Its translation is CASSETVTIGTEAFF.

The J gene is TRBJ2-5, the V gene TRBV19; 7 positions match TRBD1. CDR3 length: 13 amino acids. The germline V gene encodes CDR1 LNHDA and CDR2 SQIVND (reference sequence). After removal of 7 bases from V and 2 bases from J, the junction contained 4 bases not matched to a gene. The CDR3 here is CASTGTAQETQYF. The DNA for the CDR3 is TGTGCCAGTACCGGGACAGCGCAAGAGACCCAGTACTTC.

V and J are TRBV24-1 and TRBJ2-2; D possibly corresponds to TRBD2 (5 bases). The CDR3 is 13 residues long. V lost 5 bases and J lost 10, with 13 bases in between. Germline assignment: CDR1 KGHDR and CDR2 SFDVKD. The CDR3 sequence is CATSAREHEELFF. CDR3 DNA sequence: TGTGCCACCAGTGCACGGGAACACGAGGAGCTGTTTTTT.

A remark on this clone: One end of the junction varies from germline; a read error may be responsible. J is TRBJ1-2 and V is TRBV7-2; D remains unclear. The CDR3 spans 8 residues. Germline V gene lookup returns CDR1 SGHTA and CDR2 FQGNSA. CDR3 loop: CASSPPAF. In DNA, the CDR3 is TGTGCCAGCAGCCCCCCCGCCTTC.

This clone was seen just once. CDR3 loop: CASTDRIGQPQHF. CDR3 nucleotide sequence: TGTGCCAGCACCGACAGGATTGGTCAGCCCCAGCATTTT. The chain employs TRBV6-6 and TRBJ1-5; D might be TRBD1 (6 bases). V lost 7 bases and J lost 6, with 13 bases in between. The CDR3 totals 13 residues. Germline V gene data show CDR1 as MNHNY and CDR2 as SVGAGI (reference sequence).

CDR3 protein: CASRRLGDTQYF. The CDR3 nucleotides read TGTGCCAGCAGGCGATTGGGGGATACGCAGTATTTT. The V and J genes are TRBV27 and TRBJ2-3; D ambiguous. V was shortened by 6 bases and J by 6 bases, with 10 bases between the two germline ends. The germline V gene has CDR1 MNHEY and CDR2 SMNVEV (reference sequence). The CDR3 contains 12 residues.

V gene TRBV28 combines with J gene TRBJ2-7; a possible D gene is TRBD1 (7 bases). The CDR3 is made up of 14 amino acids. Trimming removed 4 bases at V and 7 bases at J, with 17 bases between. Germline CDR1 MDHEN, CDR2 SYDVKM. The CDR3 loop reads CASSSVRGAGEQYF. CDR3 nucleotide sequence: TGTGCCAGCAGTTCGGTCAGGGGGGCGGGGGAGCAGTACTTC. The full variable domain, completed using reference TRBV28 and TRBJ2-7, is DVKVTQSSRYLVKRTGEKVFLECVQDMDHENMFWYRQDPGLGLRLIYFSYDVKMKEKGDIPEGYSVSREKKERFSLILESASTNQTSMYLCASSSVRGAGEQYFGPGTRLTVT.

The chain joins TRBV3-1 (or the pseudogene TRBV3-2) to TRBJ1-6; D may be TRBD1 (6 bases). The CDR3 is made up of 16 amino acids. V shed 1 base and J shed 10 bases, with 17 bases lying between them. Germline V gene data show CDR1 as LGHDT and CDR2 as YNNKEL (reference sequence). The CDR3 DNA reads TGTGCCAGCAGCCAAGGGGCGGGACACAGTGCATCACCCCTCCACTTT. Its protein is CASSQGAGHSASPLHF.

The chain joins TRBV4-2 to TRBJ1-1; no definite D call. V lost 1 base and J lost 0, with 6 bases in between. The germline gives CDR1 LGHNA, CDR2 YNFKEQ. This CDR3 contains 14 residues. The DNA of the CDR3 is TGTGCCAGCAGCCAAGCAAGGGTGAACACTGAAGCTTTCTTT. Amino acid sequence: CASSQARVNTEAFF.

The rearrangement links TRBV5-1 to TRBJ2-2; TRBD2 agrees at 8 bases. CDR3 length equals 15 residues. The junction had 3 bases not matched to a gene; V was cut back by 2 bases and J by 3 bases. Germline CDR1 SGHRS, CDR2 YFSETQ. Here the CDR3 DNA reads TGCGCCAGCAGCTTTTTGACTAGCGACACCGGGGAGCTGTTTTTT. Amino acid sequence: CASSFLTSDTGELFF.

The V gene is TRBV2, the J gene TRBJ1-2; tentative D call: TRBD1 (5 bases). Germline lookup yields CDR1 SNHLY and CDR2 FYNNEI. The CDR3 is made up of 15 amino acids. V was pared by 6 bases and J by 0 bases, with 14 bases between. CDR3 bases: TGTGCCAGCAGGGAACGGGACTTTTCTAACTATGGCTACACCTTC. This translates into CASRERDFSNYGYTF.

The chain employs TRBV4-3 and TRBJ1-5; weak D call: TRBD1 (6 bases). Looked up from germline, CDR1 is LGHNA and CDR2 is YSLEER. The CDR3 sequence is 14 residues long. With 3 bases removed from V and 5 bases from J, the gap between germline ends came to 11 bases. CDR3 sequence (DNA): TGCGCCAGCAGCCAGACACAGGGTTATCAGCCCCAGCATTTT. It yields the protein CASSQTQGYQPQHF.

This chain connects TRBV24-1 to TRBJ2-3; TRBD2 agrees at 9 bases. This CDR3 spans 18 amino acids. J gave up 2 bases and V 1 base, and 9 bases lay outside the gene matches. CDR1 KGHDR and CDR2 SFDVKD come from the germline V gene. The DNA of the CDR3 is TGTGCCACCAGTGATTTCCCATTGGCTAGCGGGAACACAGATACGCAGTATTTT. As protein: CATSDFPLASGNTDTQYF.